This TCR beta chain comes out of a study of T cell responses to AZD1222 COVID-19 vaccine. Whole-study results and caveats: A mostly white British donor set with more females was recruited, and clonal diversity was possibly underestimated. Two AZD1222 administrations were followed by greater Spike-specific TCR breadth and depth.

Concerning this clone: The target antigen is unknown.

CDR1 is MNHEY, CDR2 SVGAGI, per germline. J was trimmed by 2 bases and V by 5 bases; bases with no gene match: 6. The CDR3 is made up of 14 amino acids. TCRdb's table, derived via immunoSEQ multiplex PCR, lists solely in-frame clones and lacks some. The table lists roughly 150,000 clones, 94% of them singletons. Sequenced material: peripheral blood, taken 28 days after the second AZD1222 dose. The J gene is TRBJ2-7, the V gene TRBV6-5, with 7 bases that match TRBD2. The receptor was derived from an adult who received the AZD1222 COVID-19 vaccine. The CDR3 sequence: CASSTGGGPYEQYF. In DNA, the CDR3 is TGTGCCAGCAGTACCGGGGGAGGGCCCTACGAGCAGTACTTC.